Here is one TCR beta chain with its context. Its antigen is unknown. This sample is part of a study of long-term antiretroviral therapy in people with HIV. Overall study: Collection dates of the earliest samples fall about a decade before the 2015 immediate-ART recommendation.

The study's findings and limits: Neither ART adherence, viral resistance nor therapy changes were documented.

The assay, immunoSEQ v3.0, was run at survey level. Libraries were prepared by immunoSEQ multiplex PCR; TCRdb keeps only in-frame clonotypes and omits some of them. The repertoire holds 30,000 or so clones, 88% seen once, with less than 8.5% in the top ten. The V gene lost 6 bases and the J gene lost 2 bases, with 10 bases spanning the gap. Germline V CDR1 and CDR2: ENHRY, SYGVKD. The CDR3 totals 14 residues. The rearrangement joins TRBV10-3 to TRBJ2-2; no reliable D call. The TCR comes from a man over 45 with HIV. The sample consisted of unsorted PBMCs, taken about 5 years before starting antiretroviral therapy. The CDR3 coding sequence is TGTGCCATCAGCAAGGGCCAAAACACCGGGGAGCTGTTTTTT. This gives the protein CAISKGQNTGELFF.